What follows describes a single T cell receptor (beta chain). V shed 0 bases and J 6 bases; nucleotides not matched to a gene: 7. CDR3 length equals 15 residues. Looked up from germline, CDR1 is DFQATT and CDR2 is SNEGSKA (reference sequence). TCRdb re-analysed the 5' RACE reads in MiXCR, keeping a single row per CDR3 protein. Altogether hundreds of thousands of distinct CDR3 sequences are present, 7.5% being singletons, with the ten largest covering under 7%. This entry comes from a study of identical twins. These data were also filed under a second study, of yellow fever vaccine responses in identical twins.

This TCR derives from a young woman in good health. Sequencing input: CD8+ T cells sorted from blood. V usage is TRBV20-1 and J usage is TRBJ2-1; 8 bases fit TRBD2. The CDR3 DNA reads as TGCAGTGCTAGAGATTCGGGGGGGCCCTTCAATGAGCAGTTCTTC. Protein product: CSARDSGGPFNEQFF.